Below, one TCR beta chain is given with its context. What it binds is unknown. PCR involved 60 Vbeta and 13 Jbeta primers. In the original workflow: The count from a later analysis was tens of millions of unique TCR beta chains, approximately 9.9 million of them shared. Repertoires were generated with immunoSEQ multiplex PCR, while TCRdb's copy carries only in-frame clones and drops some. The V and J calls and clone size come from that table; D and trimming were worked out from the DNA. The sample records around 75,000 clones, around three quarters being singletons. Trimming removed 3 bases from V and 0 bases from J, with 5 bases in between. From germline, CDR1 is MNHEY and CDR2 SVGAGI. This CDR3 contains 13 residues. This sample stems from a study of cytomegalovirus exposure and HLA in healthy donors. Study-level results: Most TCR sequences proved rare, with some public TCRs found in many donors. Immune exposure information comprised only CMV serostatus.

The origin of this receptor is a man aged 35-49 years in good health and CMV-seronegative. This chain connects TRBV6-5 to TRBJ1-1; D gene unclear. Sequencing was done on a sample of PBMCs. CDR3 in amino acids: CASSYVLNTEAFF. The CDR3 DNA sequence: TGTGCCAGCAGTTATGTCTTGAACACTGAAGCTTTCTTT.